These 11 T cell receptor beta chains share one sample of origin, sequenced in a study of identical twins. TCRdb reprocessed the 5' RACE reads via MiXCR and lists one record per CDR3 protein. The sample shows 420,000 or so distinct CDR3 sequences, about 18% of them seen only once. Sequenced input: naive T cells sorted from blood. All receptors derive from a man aged 50 to 60 in good health.

This rearrangement joins TRBV20-1 to TRBJ2-7, with 7 nucleotides matching TRBD2. V lost 8 bases and J lost 7; bases outside the gene matches: 17. Germline lookup yields CDR1 DFQATT and CDR2 SNEGSKA (reference sequence). The CDR3 extends over 14 amino acids. The CDR3 sequence: CSLVAAAGPGEQYF. CDR3 in DNA: TGCAGTCTAGTGGCGGCAGCGGGGCCGGGGGAGCAGTACTTC.

In this sample, this clonotype turned up many times. The genes are TRBV6-2 or TRBV6-3 and TRBJ2-7, with 14 bases matching TRBD2. The trim removed 4 bases at V and 4 bases at J, leaving 12 bases unmatched. This CDR3 comprises 18 residues. Germline V gene lookup returns CDR1 MNHEY and CDR2 SVGEGT. As DNA, the CDR3 is TGTGCCAGCAGTTCCCCGGGACTAGCGGGAGTAAGGAGGTACGAGCAGTACTTC. Amino acid sequence: CASSSPGLAGVRRYEQYF.

A few counts support this clonotype. The rearrangement uses TRBV7-9 and TRBJ2-7; tentatively, D is TRBD2 (5 bases). This CDR3 contains 14 residues. V lost 5 bases and J lost 4, with 15 bases in between. The germline gives CDR1 SEHNR, CDR2 FQNEAQ (reference sequence). The CDR3 spells CASSPQRAAYEQYF. The CDR3 bases are TGTGCCAGCAGCCCTCAGAGGGCTGCTTACGAGCAGTACTTC.

The CDR3 spells CASSLEASGGYNEQFF. The DNA for the CDR3 is TGCGCCAGCAGCTTGGAGGCGAGCGGGGGTTACAATGAGCAGTTCTTC. This sequence joins TRBV5-1 and TRBJ2-1; 8 bases are shared with TRBD2. CDR1 and CDR2 (germline): SGHRS, YFSETQ. Trimming at V came to 0 bases and at J to 4 bases, leaving 6 bases not matched to a gene. The CDR3 extends over 16 amino acids.

This clonotype was observed once. CDR3 amino acids: CASSVTGIRASGNTIYF. As DNA, the CDR3 is TGTGCCAGCAGCGTAACAGGGATCAGGGCGTCTGGAAACACCATATATTTT. The V gene is TRBV9, the J gene TRBJ1-3; weak D call: TRBD1 (6 bases). CDR1 is SGDLS, CDR2 YYNGEE, per germline. The CDR3 is 17 amino acids. Trimming cost V 1 base and J 1 base, with 15 bases left between them.

The V and J genes are TRBV20-1 and TRBJ2-1; weak D call: TRBD1 (6 bases). Germline V gene lookup returns CDR1 DFQATT and CDR2 SNEGSKA (reference sequence). The V end lost 5 bases, the J end lost 9 bases, and 20 bases lay between the germline ends. CDR3 length equals 14 residues. This CDR3 is CSAPKAGASGEQFF. Here the CDR3 DNA reads TGCAGTGCTCCTAAGGCAGGGGCATCGGGTGAGCAGTTCTTC.

This clonotype was seen a handful of times. The CDR3 reads CASSADRFGNTEAFF. Here the CDR3 DNA reads TGTGCCAGCAGTGCCGACAGGTTCGGGAACACTGAAGCTTTCTTT. The gene calls are TRBV25-1 and TRBJ1-1, with D perhaps TRBD1 (6 bases). Trimming cost V 4 bases and J 1 base, with 13 bases left between them. This CDR3 is 15 amino acids long. CDR1 and CDR2 from the germline V gene are MGHDK and SYGVNS.

A few counts support this clonotype. V and J are TRBV9 and TRBJ1-3, with D hard to call. Per the germline V gene, CDR1 is SGDLS and CDR2 is YYNGEE. CDR3 length equals 15 residues. The V end lost 3 bases, the J end lost 0 bases, and 10 bases lay between the germline ends. In nucleotides, the CDR3 is TGTGCCAGCAGCGCTGTAACATCCTCTGGAAACACCATATATTTT. Translating gives CASSAVTSSGNTIYF.

The chain is built from TRBV15 and TRBJ2-3; 12 bases line up with TRBD1. V gave up 3 bases and J gave up 4 bases; unmatched junction bases: 5. The CDR3 sequence is 16 residues long. Per germline, CDR1 LNHNV and CDR2 YYDKDF (reference sequence). CDR3: CATSSWGQGASDTQYF. The CDR3 DNA reads as TGTGCCACCAGCAGTTGGGGACAGGGGGCATCAGATACGCAGTATTTT.

This clonotype has ten or more counts. This chain links TRBV27 with TRBJ1-1, with D possibly being TRBD1 (6 bases). Germline-derived CDR1 and CDR2 are MNHEY and SMNVEV (reference sequence). This CDR3 has 14 amino acids. Trimming removed 3 bases from V and 1 base from J, with 9 bases in between. The CDR3 coding sequence is TGTGCCAGCAGTTTTGTAGGGGGGAACACTGAAGCTTTCTTT. Protein: CASSFVGGNTEAFF.

The chain joins TRBV10-3 to TRBJ2-7, with 7 positions matching TRBD2. V shed 8 bases and J 0 bases; nucleotides not matched to a gene: 7. CDR3 length equals 14 residues. Germline assignment: CDR1 ENHRY and CDR2 SYGVKD. Written as DNA, the CDR3 is TGTGCCATCGGGGACTACATGAGCTCCTACGAGCAGTACTTC. Its translation: CAIGDYMSSYEQYF.